Listed below are T cell receptor beta chains from one sample, sequenced in a study of T cells after yellow fever vaccination. MiXCR, run by TCRdb on the 5' RACE reads, gives a single entry per CDR3 protein. The top ten clones hold roughly 15% of a sample with fewer than 450,000 distinct CDR3 sequences, roughly 7.5% of them seen once. Material: PBMCs, obtained approximately 47 days after the first yellow fever vaccination. The origin of the receptors is a man aged 18 to 29 who received the YFV17D yellow fever vaccine. The CDR3 runs from the conserved cysteine through the conserved F or W. Fields, in order: D gene, J gene, clone size, V gene, CDR3 DNA, CDR3 protein. The D gene is left open where the match is weak. Clone size appears in some rows only: once, few, many, or a class for an expanded clone.

d_call: -; j_call: TRBJ2-3; clone_size: many; v_call: TRBV3-1; cdr3_nt: TGTGCCAGCAGCCCCAGAGCTAGCACAGATACGCAGTATTTT; cdr3_aa: CASSPRASTDTQYF
d_call: -; j_call: TRBJ1-2; clone_size: many; v_call: TRBV12-3/TRBV12-4; cdr3_nt: TGTGCCAGCAGTGAGAGAAACAGGGTTGTAAACGGCTACACCTTC; cdr3_aa: CASSERNRVVNGYTF
d_call: -; j_call: TRBJ2-5; clone_size: many; v_call: TRBV20-1; cdr3_nt: TGCAGTGCTCCCGGACAGCTCTTGGGGGAGACCCAGTACTTC; cdr3_aa: CSAPGQLLGETQYF
d_call: -; j_call: TRBJ2-7; clone_size: few; v_call: TRBV2; cdr3_nt: TGTGCCAGCATCCGGGTCGATGGCCCTTGGTGGCAGTACTTC; cdr3_aa: CASIRVDGPWWQYF
d_call: TRBD1; j_call: TRBJ1-1; clone_size: few; v_call: TRBV12-3/TRBV12-4; cdr3_nt: TGTGCCAGCACCACGGGACAGGGGGTCACTGAAGCTTTCTTT; cdr3_aa: CASTTGQGVTEAFF
d_call: TRBD2; j_call: TRBJ2-1; clone_size: many; v_call: TRBV19; cdr3_nt: TGTGCCAGTAGTTGGGGGGGGGGAAGAAATGAGCAGTTCTTC; cdr3_aa: CASSWGGGRNEQFF
d_call: -; j_call: TRBJ1-4; clone_size: few; v_call: TRBV4-1; cdr3_nt: TGCGCCAGCAGCCAAGTTGGGCTGGGACAAGAAAAACTGTTTTTT; cdr3_aa: CASSQVGLGQEKLFF
d_call: TRBD2; j_call: TRBJ2-5; clone_size: few; v_call: TRBV5-1; cdr3_nt: TGCGCCAGCAGCACGCCGGGACTAGCGGGGGGGCCGCTCGAGACCCAGTACTTC; cdr3_aa: CASSTPGLAGGPLETQYF
d_call: -; j_call: TRBJ2-7; clone_size: many; v_call: TRBV7-2; cdr3_nt: TGTGCCTCCGGGAGTTTCAACGAGCAGTACTTC; cdr3_aa: CASGSFNEQYF
d_call: TRBD1; j_call: TRBJ1-2; clone_size: -; v_call: TRBV29-1; cdr3_nt: TGCAGCGCCTCCGGGGCAGGGGGGAACTATGGCTACACCTTC; cdr3_aa: CSASGAGGNYGYTF
d_call: TRBD2; j_call: TRBJ2-5; clone_size: -; v_call: TRBV10-3; cdr3_nt: TGTGCCGTTAGCGGGACCAGAGGAGAGACCCAGTACTTC; cdr3_aa: CAVSGTRGETQYF
d_call: TRBD2; j_call: TRBJ2-3; clone_size: -; v_call: TRBV11-2; cdr3_nt: TGTGCCAGCAGGCGTTACGGGACTAGCGGGGGACGTACAGATACGCAGTATTTT; cdr3_aa: CASRRYGTSGGRTDTQYF
d_call: TRBD1; j_call: TRBJ2-7; clone_size: few; v_call: TRBV7-2; cdr3_nt: TGTGCCAGCAGCTTCTCACCCGGGACAGCCACCTACGAGCAGTACTTC; cdr3_aa: CASSFSPGTATYEQYF
d_call: TRBD2; j_call: TRBJ2-1; clone_size: -; v_call: TRBV2; cdr3_nt: TGTGCCAGCATGGGGCCTAGCGGGGGCTACAATGAGCAGTTCTTC; cdr3_aa: CASMGPSGGYNEQFF
d_call: -; j_call: TRBJ1-1; clone_size: few; v_call: TRBV27; cdr3_nt: TGTGCCAGCAGTTCTTCACTCCCCTGGGAGAACACTGAAGCTTTCTTT; cdr3_aa: CASSSSLPWENTEAFF
d_call: -; j_call: TRBJ2-6; clone_size: -; v_call: TRBV4-1; cdr3_nt: TGCGCCAGCAGCCACACACAGGGCGCCTCTGGGGCCAACGTCCTGACTTTC; cdr3_aa: CASSHTQGASGANVLTF
d_call: TRBD1; j_call: TRBJ1-3; clone_size: -; v_call: TRBV6-1; cdr3_nt: TGTGCCAGCAGTGAGGACAGGCAAAGAAACACCATATATTTT; cdr3_aa: CASSEDRQRNTIYF
d_call: -; j_call: TRBJ2-5; clone_size: -; v_call: TRBV6-2/TRBV6-3; cdr3_nt: TGTGCCAGCAGTTACCCTACCCCCTCTTTGCGGGGACAAGAGACCCAGTACTTC; cdr3_aa: CASSYPTPSLRGQETQYF
d_call: -; j_call: TRBJ2-7; clone_size: few; v_call: TRBV7-6; cdr3_nt: TGTGCCAGCAGCCCAATAAATGAAATAAAGCAGTACTTC; cdr3_aa: CASSPINEIKQYF
d_call: -; j_call: TRBJ2-3; clone_size: few; v_call: TRBV5-1; cdr3_nt: TGCGCCAGCAGCTTGTCGGTCCTACAGGTTAGCACAGATACGCAGTATTTT; cdr3_aa: CASSLSVLQVSTDTQYF
d_call: -; j_call: TRBJ2-5; clone_size: -; v_call: TRBV2; cdr3_nt: TGTGCCAGCAGTGAACAAGAGGGTCCCCAAGAGACCCAGTACTTC; cdr3_aa: CASSEQEGPQETQYF
d_call: -; j_call: TRBJ2-5; clone_size: many; v_call: TRBV2; cdr3_nt: TGTGCCAGCAGTTATGTGTCGGGGCAAGAGACCCAGTACTTC; cdr3_aa: CASSYVSGQETQYF